The source of this TCR beta chain is a study of blood T cell repertoires in COVID-19. The overall study: Samples representing acute and convalescent COVID-19 were sourced from the United States, Italy and Spain.

Profiling relied on immunoSEQ multiplex PCR, and the TCRdb table lists in-frame clones only, not all of them. Among under 400,000 clones listed, about 92% were seen once. Germline CDR1 is KGHDR and CDR2 is SFDVKD. CDR3 size: 14 residues. V gave up 3 bases and J gave up 6 bases; unmatched junction bases: 1. The specimen was peripheral blood. This TCR derives from an older woman with COVID-19, enrolled during active disease. This sequence joins TRBV24-1 and TRBJ2-6; 7 bases are shared with TRBD1. The CDR3 region is CATSDTGEANVLTF. CDR3 sequence (DNA): TGTGCCACCAGTGATACAGGGGAGGCCAACGTCCTGACTTTC.